Listed here is a single T cell receptor (beta chain). What it binds is not known. This sample is part of a study of a mutant IDH1 vaccine in newly diagnosed glioma. Study summary: Across weeks 1, 3, 5, 7, 11, 15, 19 and 23, patients received a vaccination each time, eight in all. Points from the study as a whole: Whatever changes occurred in top peripheral T cell clonotypes seemed unrelated to pseudoprogression.

Time point of the sample: week 23, last vaccination. Each dose of the vaccine consisted of 300 ug of mutant IDH1 20-mer peptide, with topical imiquimod. The CDR3 length is 15 residues. Germline V lookup: CDR1 MNHNS, CDR2 SASEGT. J was trimmed by 0 bases and V by 6 bases; bases with no gene match: 4. Here immunoSEQ multiplex PCR was the method, and the copy in TCRdb shows in-frame clones only, minus some. The sample has tens of thousands of clones, 75% to 90% seen once; the top ten hold 10% to 15%. This TCR was sampled from a man between 18 and 35 years old with glioma. The chain has TRBV6-1 and TRBJ2-7, with TRBD2 matching 11 bases. The input for sequencing was PBMCs, taken from a glioma patient whose treatment included an IDH1 peptide vaccine. The CDR3 protein is CASRWTSGYSYEQYF. The CDR3 bases are TGTGCCAGCAGATGGACTAGCGGGTACTCCTACGAGCAGTACTTC.